This section outlines one TCR beta chain sequence together with its context. The antigen is undetermined. Time point given: blood 2 weeks post-SBRT. The sample's treatment: 15 Gy SBRT to primary tumor, nephrectomy 4 weeks later. V was clipped by 5 bases and J by 4 bases, with 23 bases between them. CDR1 SGHTA and CDR2 FQGNSA come from the germline V gene. The CDR3 extends over 17 amino acids. Sequencing was performed with immunoSEQ multiplex PCR; in TCRdb, only in-frame clones are kept and a portion is missing. The sample shows about 130,000 clones, 70% to 90% of them seen only once. The data originate from a study of radiation and T cells in renal cell carcinoma. Study-wide results and limits: In blood, top tumor clones expanded by 2 weeks, shrinking by 4.

The input for sequencing was blood, taken from a patient whose treatment included radiotherapy and nephrectomy. The chain is built from TRBV7-2 and TRBJ1-2, with a tentative D call TRBD1 (6 bases). The receptor comes from a woman in her 70s with renal cell carcinoma. CDR3 sequence reads: CASSTRTSGAPRYGYTF. The CDR3 bases are TGTGCCAGCAGCACCCGAACGTCAGGGGCGCCGCGCTATGGCTACACCTTC.